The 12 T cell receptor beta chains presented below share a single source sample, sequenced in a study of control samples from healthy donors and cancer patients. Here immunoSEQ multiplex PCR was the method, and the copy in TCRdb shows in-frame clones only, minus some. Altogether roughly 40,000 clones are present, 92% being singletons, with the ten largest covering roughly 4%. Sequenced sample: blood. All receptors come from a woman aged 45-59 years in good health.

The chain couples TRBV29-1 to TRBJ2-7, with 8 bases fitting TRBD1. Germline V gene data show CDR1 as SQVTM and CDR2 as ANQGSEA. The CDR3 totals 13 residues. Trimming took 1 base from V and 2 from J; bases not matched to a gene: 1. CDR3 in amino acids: CSVEGTGTYEQYF. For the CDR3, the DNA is TGCAGCGTTGAAGGGACAGGGACCTACGAGCAGTACTTC.

This CDR3 is CASSLPGNTEAFF. In nucleotides, the CDR3 is TGTGCCAGCAGCTTACCGGGGAACACTGAAGCTTTCTTT. V is TRBV7-2 and J is TRBJ1-1; D unclear. CDR1 is SGHTA, CDR2 FQGNSA, per germline. Trimming took off 2 bases at V and 1 base at J, with 5 bases between the two ends. This CDR3 is 13 amino acids long.

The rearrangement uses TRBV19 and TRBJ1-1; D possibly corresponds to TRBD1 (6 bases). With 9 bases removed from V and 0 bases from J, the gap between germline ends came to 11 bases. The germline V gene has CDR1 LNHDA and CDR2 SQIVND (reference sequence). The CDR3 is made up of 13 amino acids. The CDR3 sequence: CASRTAMNTEAFF. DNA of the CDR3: TGTGCCAGCAGGACAGCTATGAACACTGAAGCTTTCTTT.

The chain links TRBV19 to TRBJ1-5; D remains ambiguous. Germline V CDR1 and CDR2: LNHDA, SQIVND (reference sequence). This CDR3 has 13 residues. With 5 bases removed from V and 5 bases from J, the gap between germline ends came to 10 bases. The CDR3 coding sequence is TGTGCCAGTAGTCAGGAAAACCATCAGCCCCAGCATTTT. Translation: CASSQENHQPQHF.

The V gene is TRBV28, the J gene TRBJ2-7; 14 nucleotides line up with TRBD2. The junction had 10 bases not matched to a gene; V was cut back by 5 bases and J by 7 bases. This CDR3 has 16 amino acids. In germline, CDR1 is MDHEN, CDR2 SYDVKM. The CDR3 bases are TGTGCCAGCAGTCTTACCGGGACTAGCGGGGGTCCGGAGCAGTACTTC. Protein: CASSLTGTSGGPEQYF.

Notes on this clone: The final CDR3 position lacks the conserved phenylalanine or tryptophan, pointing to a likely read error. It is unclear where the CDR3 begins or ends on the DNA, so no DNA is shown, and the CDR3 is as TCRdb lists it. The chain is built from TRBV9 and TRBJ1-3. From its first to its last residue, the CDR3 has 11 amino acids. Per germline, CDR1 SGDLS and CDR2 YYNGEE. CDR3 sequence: CASSVTGGAYC.

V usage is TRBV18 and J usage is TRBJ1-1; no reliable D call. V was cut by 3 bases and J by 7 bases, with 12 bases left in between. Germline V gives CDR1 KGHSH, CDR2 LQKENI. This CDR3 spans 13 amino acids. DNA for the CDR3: TGTGCCAGCTCACCTACAAGGGAGGTTGAAGCTTTCTTT. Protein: CASSPTREVEAFF.

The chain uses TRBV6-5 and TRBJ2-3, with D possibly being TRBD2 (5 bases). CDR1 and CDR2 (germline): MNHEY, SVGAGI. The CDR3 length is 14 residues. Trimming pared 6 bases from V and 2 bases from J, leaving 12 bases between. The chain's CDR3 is CASREDLNTDTQYF. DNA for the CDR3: TGTGCCAGCAGGGAGGACTTGAACACAGATACGCAGTATTTT.

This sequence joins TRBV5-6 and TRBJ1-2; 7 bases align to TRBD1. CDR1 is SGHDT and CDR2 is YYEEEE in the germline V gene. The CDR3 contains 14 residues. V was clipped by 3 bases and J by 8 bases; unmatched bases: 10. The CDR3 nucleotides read TGTGCCAGCAGCTCGCCGACAGGGCAGGGCGGCTACACCTTC. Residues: CASSSPTGQGGYTF.

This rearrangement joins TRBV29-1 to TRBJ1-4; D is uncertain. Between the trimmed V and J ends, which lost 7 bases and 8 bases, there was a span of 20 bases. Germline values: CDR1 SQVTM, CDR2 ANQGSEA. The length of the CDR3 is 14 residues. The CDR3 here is CSERPGFREEKLFF. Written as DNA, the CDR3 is TGCAGCGAAAGACCGGGGTTTAGGGAAGAAAAACTGTTTTTT.

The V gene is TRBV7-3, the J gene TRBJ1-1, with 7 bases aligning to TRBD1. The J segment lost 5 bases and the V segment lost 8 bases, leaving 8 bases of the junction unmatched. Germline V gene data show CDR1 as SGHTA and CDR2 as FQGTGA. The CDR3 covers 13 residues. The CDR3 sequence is CASSQTGLTEAFF. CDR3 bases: TGTGCCAGCTCACAGACAGGGCTTACTGAAGCTTTCTTT.

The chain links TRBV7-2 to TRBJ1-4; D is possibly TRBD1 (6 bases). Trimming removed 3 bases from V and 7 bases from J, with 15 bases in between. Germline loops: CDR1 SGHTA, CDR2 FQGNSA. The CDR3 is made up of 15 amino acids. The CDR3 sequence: CASSFQPGQGEKLFF. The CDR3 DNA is TGTGCCAGCAGCTTTCAGCCGGGACAAGGTGAAAAACTGTTTTTT.